These T cell receptor beta chains were read from a single sample in a study of cytomegalovirus exposure and HLA in healthy donors. Data came from immunoSEQ multiplex PCR; TCRdb stores just in-frame clones and leaves some out. The profile shows more than 130,000 clones, approximately 80% of them singletons. What was sequenced was PBMCs. The receptor source for this set is a woman aged 45-60 years in good health and CMV-seronegative. The CDR3 runs from the conserved cysteine through the conserved F or W. D genes are given only for firm matches. Size values are once, few and many counts, or a class for expanded clones, and some rows have none.

D gene: .; V gene: TRBV10-3; J gene: TRBJ2-1; clone size: .; CDR3 protein: CAISEDREVDEQFF; CDR3 DNA: TGTGCCATCAGTGAAGACAGGGAGGTCGATGAGCAGTTCTTC
D gene: TRBD2; V gene: TRBV7-2; J gene: TRBJ2-7; clone size: .; CDR3 protein: CASSLRIGGEYEQYF; CDR3 DNA: TGTGCCAGCAGCTTAAGGATCGGGGGGGAATACGAGCAGTACTTC
D gene: .; V gene: TRBV6-5; J gene: TRBJ2-4; clone size: .; CDR3 protein: CASSYGGAENIQYF; CDR3 DNA: TGTGCCAGCAGTTACGGGGGGGCTGAAAACATTCAGTACTTC
D gene: .; V gene: TRBV4-2; J gene: TRBJ1-6; clone size: .; CDR3 protein: CASSQDSGAISPLHF; CDR3 DNA: TGTGCCAGCAGCCAAGATTCTGGGGCAATTTCACCCCTCCACTTT
D gene: .; V gene: TRBV6-5; J gene: TRBJ1-6; clone size: few; CDR3 protein: CASSYEQGNNSPLHF; CDR3 DNA: TGTGCCAGCAGTTACGAGCAGGGGAATAATTCACCCCTCCACTTT
D gene: .; V gene: TRBV5-1; J gene: TRBJ2-1; clone size: few; CDR3 protein: CASSQEGGFSYNEQFF; CDR3 DNA: TGCGCCAGCAGCCAGGAGGGGGGGTTCTCCTACAATGAGCAGTTCTTC
D gene: TRBD1; V gene: TRBV5-6; J gene: TRBJ1-6; clone size: .; CDR3 protein: CASSGYRGTGSPLHF; CDR3 DNA: TGTGCCAGCAGCGGATACAGGGGTACAGGGTCACCCCTCCACTTT
D gene: .; V gene: TRBV19; J gene: TRBJ1-6; clone size: .; CDR3 protein: CASSMRDSPLHF; CDR3 DNA: TGTGCCAGTAGTATGAGGGATTCACCCCTCCACTTT
D gene: .; V gene: TRBV6-5; J gene: TRBJ1-2; clone size: .; CDR3 protein: CASRMGGSYGYTF; CDR3 DNA: TGTGCCAGCAGGATGGGAGGGAGCTATGGCTACACCTTC
D gene: TRBD1; V gene: TRBV28; J gene: TRBJ2-1; clone size: .; CDR3 protein: CASSPGTGEMNEQFF; CDR3 DNA: TGTGCCAGCAGCCCGGGGACAGGGGAAATGAATGAGCAGTTCTTC
D gene: TRBD2; V gene: TRBV27; J gene: TRBJ2-1; clone size: few; CDR3 protein: CASSPSWTSGGSRYNEQFF; CDR3 DNA: TGTGCCAGCAGTCCATCCTGGACTAGCGGGGGTTCCCGCTACAATGAGCAGTTCTTC
D gene: TRBD1; V gene: TRBV27; J gene: TRBJ2-7; clone size: .; CDR3 protein: CASSSSGTGGLEEQYF; CDR3 DNA: TGTGCCAGCAGTTCCTCCGGGACAGGGGGCTTAGAGGAGCAGTACTTC
D gene: .; V gene: TRBV6-1; J gene: TRBJ2-3; clone size: .; CDR3 protein: CASSLGPRAPDTQYF; CDR3 DNA: TGTGCCAGCAGCTTGGGGCCTCGGGCCCCAGATACGCAGTATTTT
D gene: TRBD2; V gene: TRBV5-4; J gene: TRBJ2-7; clone size: .; CDR3 protein: CASSTSLAGVSYEQYF; CDR3 DNA: TGTGCCAGCAGCACCTCACTAGCGGGGGTCTCCTACGAGCAGTACTTC
D gene: TRBD1; V gene: TRBV9; J gene: TRBJ1-2; clone size: .; CDR3 protein: CASTGTGIDYGYTF; CDR3 DNA: TGTGCCAGCACCGGGACAGGGATCGACTATGGCTACACCTTC
D gene: .; V gene: TRBV28; J gene: TRBJ1-2; clone size: .; CDR3 protein: CASSSTVNYGYTF; CDR3 DNA: TGTGCCAGCAGTTCGACAGTTAACTATGGCTACACCTTC
D gene: .; V gene: TRBV30; J gene: TRBJ1-2; clone size: few; CDR3 protein: CAWSPPGNGYTF; CDR3 DNA: TGTGCCTGGAGTCCCCCGGGGAATGGCTACACCTTC
D gene: .; V gene: TRBV7-9; J gene: TRBJ1-2; clone size: .; CDR3 protein: CASSLGLRGPLSAYGYTF; CDR3 DNA: TGTGCCAGCAGCTTAGGTCTTAGGGGTCCACTTTCGGCCTATGGCTACACCTTC
D gene: .; V gene: TRBV7-2; J gene: TRBJ1-2; clone size: .; CDR3 protein: CASRLAPGLNYGYTF; CDR3 DNA: TGTGCCAGCAGGTTAGCTCCAGGGTTGAACTATGGCTACACCTTC
D gene: .; V gene: TRBV28; J gene: TRBJ1-5; clone size: once; CDR3 protein: CASSLPTGRDQPQHF; CDR3 DNA: TGTGCCAGCAGTTTACCAACAGGGCGTGATCAGCCCCAGCATTTT
D gene: .; V gene: TRBV6-1; J gene: TRBJ2-7; clone size: few; CDR3 protein: CASTLGGSSYEQYF; CDR3 DNA: TGTGCCAGCACGCTCGGCGGTAGCTCCTACGAGCAGTACTTC
D gene: .; V gene: TRBV6-1; J gene: TRBJ1-4; clone size: .; CDR3 protein: CASSEGTGRNEKLFF; CDR3 DNA: TGTGCCAGCAGTGAAGGTACAGGGCGCAATGAAAAACTGTTTTTT
D gene: .; V gene: TRBV6-5; J gene: TRBJ2-2; clone size: .; CDR3 protein: CASISGTNTGELFF; CDR3 DNA: TGTGCCAGCATTTCGGGGACAAACACCGGGGAGCTGTTTTTT
D gene: TRBD2; V gene: TRBV19; J gene: TRBJ2-5; clone size: .; CDR3 protein: CASSVLAGHQETQYF; CDR3 DNA: TGTGCCAGTAGTGTCTTAGCGGGGCACCAAGAGACCCAGTACTTC
D gene: TRBD1; V gene: TRBV13; J gene: TRBJ1-4; clone size: .; CDR3 protein: CASSPGQGTNEKLFF; CDR3 DNA: TGTGCCAGCAGCCCAGGACAGGGTACTAATGAAAAACTGTTTTTT
D gene: TRBD1; V gene: TRBV10-3; J gene: TRBJ2-7; clone size: .; CDR3 protein: CAIRGDRGSSYEQYF; CDR3 DNA: TGTGCCATCAGGGGGGACAGGGGATCATCCTACGAGCAGTACTTC
D gene: .; V gene: TRBV7-8; J gene: TRBJ1-5; clone size: .; CDR3 protein: CASSQGRYSNQPQHF; CDR3 DNA: TGTGCCAGCAGCCAAGGGAGGTATAGCAATCAGCCCCAGCATTTT
D gene: .; V gene: TRBV5-4; J gene: TRBJ1-2; clone size: few; CDR3 protein: CASSEGGRHYGYTF; CDR3 DNA: TGTGCCAGCAGCGAAGGAGGGCGGCACTATGGCTACACCTTC
D gene: .; V gene: TRBV5-4; J gene: TRBJ1-2; clone size: .; CDR3 protein: CASSSFFNRVHGYTF; CDR3 DNA: TGTGCCAGCAGCTCCTTCTTTAACAGGGTTCATGGCTACACCTTC
D gene: TRBD1; V gene: TRBV19; J gene: TRBJ1-1; clone size: .; CDR3 protein: CASSQGASFNTEAFF; CDR3 DNA: TGTGCCAGTAGCCAGGGGGCAAGTTTCAACACTGAAGCTTTCTTT
D gene: .; V gene: TRBV5-1; J gene: TRBJ2-1; clone size: .; CDR3 protein: CASSLGLSSSYNEQFF; CDR3 DNA: TGCGCCAGCAGTCTAGGTCTGAGCAGCTCCTACAATGAGCAGTTCTTC
D gene: .; V gene: TRBV28; J gene: TRBJ2-7; clone size: .; CDR3 protein: CASSPQLTVSYEQYF; CDR3 DNA: TGTGCCAGCAGTCCCCAATTGACAGTCTCCTACGAGCAGTACTTC
D gene: .; V gene: TRBV7-2; J gene: TRBJ2-3; clone size: .; CDR3 protein: CASSPLQGWSTDTQYF; CDR3 DNA: TGTGCCAGCAGCCCGCTCCAGGGGTGGAGCACAGATACGCAGTATTTT
D gene: TRBD1; V gene: TRBV30; J gene: TRBJ1-6; clone size: .; CDR3 protein: CAWSVPLTGHNSPLHF; CDR3 DNA: TGTGCCTGGAGTGTTCCCCTGACAGGGCATAATTCACCCCTCCACTTT
D gene: .; V gene: TRBV19; J gene: TRBJ2-3; clone size: .; CDR3 protein: CASSNHPMADTQYF; CDR3 DNA: TGTGCCAGTAGTAATCATCCGATGGCCGATACGCAGTATTTT
D gene: TRBD1; V gene: TRBV5-6; J gene: TRBJ2-5; clone size: .; CDR3 protein: CASSLDRGETQYF; CDR3 DNA: TGTGCCAGCAGCTTAGACAGGGGGGAGACCCAGTACTTC
D gene: .; V gene: TRBV5-6; J gene: TRBJ1-3; clone size: .; CDR3 protein: CASRGTGFSGNTIYF; CDR3 DNA: TGTGCCAGCAGGGGTACAGGGTTCTCTGGAAACACCATATATTTT
D gene: TRBD2; V gene: TRBV7-2; J gene: TRBJ2-5; clone size: .; CDR3 protein: CASSLASGGPEGKTQYF; CDR3 DNA: TGTGCCAGCAGCTTAGCGAGCGGGGGCCCCGAAGGAAAGACCCAGTACTTC
D gene: TRBD1; V gene: TRBV7-2; J gene: TRBJ1-6; clone size: .; CDR3 protein: CASSIRQGSNSPLHF; CDR3 DNA: TGTGCCAGCAGCATCCGACAGGGCAGTAATTCACCCCTCCACTTT
D gene: .; V gene: TRBV7-9; J gene: TRBJ1-4; clone size: .; CDR3 protein: CASSLAGRGNHGEKLFF; CDR3 DNA: TGTGCCAGCAGCTTAGCGGGCAGGGGAAATCACGGTGAAAAACTGTTTTTT
D gene: .; V gene: TRBV2; J gene: TRBJ2-7; clone size: .; CDR3 protein: CASSGGTPYEQYF; CDR3 DNA: TGTGCCAGCAGTGGGGGGACTCCCTACGAGCAGTACTTC
D gene: .; V gene: TRBV16; J gene: TRBJ1-4; clone size: .; CDR3 protein: CASSQSFPGSGEKLFF; CDR3 DNA: TGTGCCAGCAGCCAATCTTTCCCAGGGTCGGGTGAAAAACTGTTTTTT
D gene: .; V gene: TRBV18; J gene: TRBJ1-2; clone size: .; CDR3 protein: CASSAGGSYRGYTF; CDR3 DNA: TGTGCCAGCTCAGCCGGGGGATCCTATAGGGGCTACACCTTC
D gene: TRBD1; V gene: TRBV5-6; J gene: TRBJ2-7; clone size: .; CDR3 protein: CASSSSGTASSYEQYF; CDR3 DNA: TGTGCCAGCAGCTCTTCCGGGACAGCCAGCTCCTACGAGCAGTACTTC
D gene: TRBD2; V gene: TRBV2; J gene: TRBJ2-3; clone size: .; CDR3 protein: CASSLLAGRTDTQYF; CDR3 DNA: TGTGCCAGCAGTCTACTAGCGGGGAGGACAGATACGCAGTATTTT
D gene: .; V gene: TRBV29-1; J gene: TRBJ2-7; clone size: .; CDR3 protein: CSGRTASYEQYF; CDR3 DNA: TGCAGCGGACGGACAGCGTCCTACGAGCAGTACTTC
D gene: .; V gene: TRBV2; J gene: TRBJ2-5; clone size: .; CDR3 protein: CASSDVAGETQYF; CDR3 DNA: TGTGCCAGCAGTGATGTGGCAGGAGAGACCCAGTACTTC
D gene: .; V gene: TRBV4-3; J gene: TRBJ1-1; clone size: .; CDR3 protein: CASSQDSRRNTEAFF; CDR3 DNA: TGCGCCAGCAGCCAAGATTCTAGGAGGAACACTGAAGCTTTCTTT
D gene: TRBD1; V gene: TRBV27; J gene: TRBJ2-1; clone size: .; CDR3 protein: CASSSVDRENDEQFF; CDR3 DNA: TGTGCCAGCAGTTCGGTGGACAGGGAAAATGATGAGCAGTTCTTC
D gene: .; V gene: TRBV11-1; J gene: TRBJ1-6; clone size: .; CDR3 protein: CASSFSGDNSPLHF; CDR3 DNA: TGTGCCAGCAGCTTCTCGGGTGATAATTCACCCCTCCACTTT
D gene: .; V gene: TRBV7-2; J gene: TRBJ1-1; clone size: .; CDR3 protein: CASSLWGGTEAFF; CDR3 DNA: TGTGCCAGCAGCTTATGGGGCGGCACTGAAGCTTTCTTT
D gene: .; V gene: TRBV30; J gene: TRBJ2-3; clone size: .; CDR3 protein: CAWSVQGGDTQYF; CDR3 DNA: TGTGCCTGGAGTGTTCAGGGGGGAGATACGCAGTATTTT
D gene: .; V gene: TRBV5-5; J gene: TRBJ1-4; clone size: .; CDR3 protein: CASSPRGFNEKLFF; CDR3 DNA: TGTGCCAGCAGCCCGAGAGGCTTTAATGAAAAACTGTTTTTT
D gene: .; V gene: TRBV5-4; J gene: TRBJ2-7; clone size: .; CDR3 protein: CASSRNTMEQYF; CDR3 DNA: TGTGCCAGCAGCAGAAACACGATGGAGCAGTACTTC
D gene: .; V gene: TRBV7-2; J gene: TRBJ1-1; clone size: .; CDR3 protein: CASSLEFGGNTEAFF; CDR3 DNA: TGTGCCAGCAGCTTAGAGTTCGGGGGTAACACTGAAGCTTTCTTT
D gene: .; V gene: TRBV6-6; J gene: TRBJ1-6; clone size: .; CDR3 protein: CASTGSGSPLHF; CDR3 DNA: TGTGCCAGCACAGGGTCGGGTTCACCCCTCCACTTT
D gene: TRBD1; V gene: TRBV10-1; J gene: TRBJ2-7; clone size: .; CDR3 protein: CASSEDRVGDEQYF; CDR3 DNA: TGCGCCAGCAGTGAGGACAGGGTCGGCGACGAGCAGTACTTC
D gene: .; V gene: TRBV27; J gene: TRBJ2-7; clone size: .; CDR3 protein: CASSLEGLPSYEQYF; CDR3 DNA: TGTGCCAGCAGTTTGGAGGGGCTCCCTTCCTACGAGCAGTACTTC
D gene: TRBD1; V gene: TRBV6-4; J gene: TRBJ2-2; clone size: .; CDR3 protein: CASSDSGQGLNTGELFF; CDR3 DNA: TGTGCCAGCAGTGACTCTGGACAGGGGCTGAACACCGGGGAGCTGTTTTTT
D gene: .; V gene: TRBV6-5; J gene: TRBJ2-7; clone size: .; CDR3 protein: CASSYGSGSEQYF; CDR3 DNA: TGTGCCAGCAGTTACGGTTCGGGGAGCGAGCAGTACTTC